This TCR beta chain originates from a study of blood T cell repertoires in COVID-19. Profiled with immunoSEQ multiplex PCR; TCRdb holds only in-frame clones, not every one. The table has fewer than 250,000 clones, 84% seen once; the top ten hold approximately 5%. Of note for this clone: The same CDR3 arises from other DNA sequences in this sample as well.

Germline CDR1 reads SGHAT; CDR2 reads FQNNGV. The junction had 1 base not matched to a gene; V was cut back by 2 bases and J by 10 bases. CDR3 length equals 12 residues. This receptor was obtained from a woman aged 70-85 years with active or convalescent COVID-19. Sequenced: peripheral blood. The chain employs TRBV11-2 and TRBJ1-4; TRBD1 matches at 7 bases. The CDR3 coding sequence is TGTGCCAGCAGCTTACCAGGGGGAAAACTGTTTTTT. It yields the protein CASSLPGGKLFF.